This T cell receptor (beta chain) appears in the sequencing data of a study of early T cells in non-severe SARS-CoV-2 infection. Researchers tagged individual cDNA molecules with unique molecular identifiers. In TCRdb, the 5' RACE reads were re-called with MiXCR into one record per CDR3 protein. The repertoire holds about 36,000 distinct CDR3 sequences, with 6% to 8% as singletons. This clonotype came up a few times. Its cognate antigen is unknown. Findings and caveats of the study: The matching step, a VDJdb search, favored anti-spike CD8 responses and missed private and CD4 specificities.

The CDR3 consists of 15 residues. Trimming left V 0 bases short and J 3 bases short, with 12 bases between. Germline V lookup: CDR1 MNHNY, CDR2 SVGAGI (reference sequence). This chain uses TRBV6-6 with TRBJ2-7; perhaps D is TRBD1 or TRBD2 (5 bases each). This specimen consisted of whole blood, obtained at baseline. This TCR was recovered from an adult who was a healthcare worker with PCR-confirmed SARS-CoV-2 infection or an uninfected control (not recorded which). The CDR3 coding sequence is TGTGCCAGCAGTTACTCGAGGGGAGAGAACTACGAGCAGTACTTC. Its translation is CASSYSRGENYEQYF.